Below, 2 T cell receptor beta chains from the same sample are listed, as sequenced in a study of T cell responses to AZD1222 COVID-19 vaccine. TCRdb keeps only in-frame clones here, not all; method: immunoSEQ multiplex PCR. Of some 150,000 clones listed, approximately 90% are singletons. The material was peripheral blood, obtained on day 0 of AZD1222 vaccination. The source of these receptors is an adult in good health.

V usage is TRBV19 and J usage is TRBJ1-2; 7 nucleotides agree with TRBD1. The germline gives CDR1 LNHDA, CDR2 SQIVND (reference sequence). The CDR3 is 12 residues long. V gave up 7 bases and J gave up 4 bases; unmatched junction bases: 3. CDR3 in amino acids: CASTDRSYGYTF. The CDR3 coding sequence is TGTGCCAGTACGGACAGGAGCTATGGCTACACCTTC.

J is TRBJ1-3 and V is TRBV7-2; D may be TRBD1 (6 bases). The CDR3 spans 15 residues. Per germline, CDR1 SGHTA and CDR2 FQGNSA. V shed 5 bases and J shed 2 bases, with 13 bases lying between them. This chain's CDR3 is CASSQMGAPGNTIYF. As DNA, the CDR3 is TGTGCCAGCAGCCAAATGGGGGCGCCTGGAAACACCATATATTTT. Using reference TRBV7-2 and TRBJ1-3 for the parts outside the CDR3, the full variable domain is GAGVSQSPSNKVTEKGKDVELRCDPISGHTALYWYRQSLGQGLEFLIYFQGNSAPDKSGLPSDRFSAERTGGSVSTLTIQRTQQEDSAVYLCASSQMGAPGNTIYFGEGSWLTVV.